Sequencing of this TCR beta chain was carried out in a study of neurological immune-mediated disorders. TCRdb analysed the 5' RACE reads with MiXCR anew, one entry per CDR3 protein. The sample holds about 46,000 distinct CDR3 sequences, just under 4.5% seen once. J gave up 5 bases and V 7 bases, and 13 bases lay outside the gene matches. This CDR3 spans 16 amino acids. CDR1 and CDR2 from the germline V gene are MNHEY and SVGAGI. This clonotype came up many times. The TCR comes from an older woman with multiple sclerosis. The chain joins TRBV6-5 to TRBJ2-5, with 10 bases fitting TRBD2. Sequenced sample: PBMCs. The CDR3 nucleotides are TGTGCCAGCACCCCGAAAAGCGGGAGGGCCGACGAGACCCAGTACTTC. It translates to CASTPKSGRADETQYF.